The entry below describes one T cell receptor beta chain. Its specificity is not known. The data were produced by immunoSEQ multiplex PCR, yet TCRdb's version contains in-frame clones alone and is incomplete. Seen here are 95,000 to 100,000 clones, roughly 91% observed once, and the top ten hold under 8%. These data are taken from a study of PD-1 blockade in classical Hodgkin lymphoma. Points from the study as a whole: Lower baseline TCR diversity was reported for newly diagnosed patients than for healthy donors.

Every patient experienced relapse after autologous stem cell transplantation, and brentuximab vedotin exposure varied. The source was peripheral blood mononuclear cells (PBMCs), collected before the second cycle of nivolumab. The receptor was derived from a human donor with classical Hodgkin lymphoma.

The CDR3 sequence is CASSSLAGGTDTQYF. In DNA, the CDR3 is TGTGCCAGCAGTTCGCTAGCGGGGGGAACAGATACGCAGTATTTT. The chain carries TRBV6-4 and TRBJ2-3; 11 nucleotides agree with TRBD2. The CDR3 length is 15 residues. The germline V gene has CDR1 MRHNA and CDR2 SNTAGT. The ends lost 5 bases at V and 3 bases at J; junction bases unmatched: 4.